The 29 T cell receptor beta chains reported below all come from one sample, sequenced in a study of response to subunit inactivated influenza vaccine. MiXCR, applied by TCRdb to the RT-PCR reads, yields one record per CDR3 protein. The sample records hundreds of thousands of distinct CDR3 sequences, roughly 10% being singletons. These data are also associated with another study on T cells expressing NK-cell markers. That paper notes: 5'RACE template switching with UMIs produced the TCR beta cDNA.

The material sequenced was PBMCs from blood, taken on the day of vaccination. All receptors derive from a man aged 50-60 years who received an inactivated influenza vaccine.

Ten or more counts support this clonotype. The chain employs TRBV5-6 and TRBJ2-2, with 13 bases that match TRBD2. Germline CDR1 SGHDT, CDR2 YYEEEE. CDR3 length: 17 residues. V lost 5 bases, J lost 1 base, and 5 bases stayed unmatched. The CDR3 here is CASRRLAGGRNTGELFF. The CDR3 nucleotides are TGTGCCAGCAGACGACTAGCGGGAGGTCGGAACACCGGGGAGCTGTTTTTT.

The rearrangement links TRBV20-1 to TRBJ2-1; tentatively, D is TRBD1 or TRBD2 (5 bases each). Trimming removed 8 bases at V and 7 bases at J, with 21 bases between. The CDR3 length is 14 residues. CDR1 and CDR2 (germline): DFQATT, SNEGSKA (reference sequence). The CDR3 loop is CSWELDEGANEQFF. CDR3 DNA: TGCAGTTGGGAGCTGGATGAAGGGGCAAATGAGCAGTTCTTC.

This clonotype was picked up many times. The chain couples TRBV13 to TRBJ2-7, with 7 bases matching TRBD1. Per germline, CDR1 PRHDT and CDR2 FYEKMQ (reference sequence). Trimming took 5 bases from V and 3 from J; bases not matched to a gene: 7. CDR3 length: 14 residues. CDR3 in amino acids: CASSTRDRVYEQYF. The CDR3 nucleotides read TGTGCCAGCAGCACCCGGGACAGAGTCTACGAGCAGTACTTC.

This clonotype was found a few times. V and J are TRBV5-1 and TRBJ2-1, with 9 bases matching TRBD2. V shed 5 bases and J 0 bases; nucleotides not matched to a gene: 6. The CDR3 runs to 16 residues. Germline V CDR1 and CDR2: SGHRS, YFSETQ. CDR3 sequence (DNA): TGCGCCAGCAGTTACCTAGCGGGGACCTCCTACAATGAGCAGTTCTTC. This encodes CASSYLAGTSYNEQFF.

This clonotype was detected a few times. The V gene is TRBV5-1, the J gene TRBJ2-5; 11 nucleotides line up with TRBD2. CDR3 length equals 17 residues. The V gene end was trimmed by 0 bases and the J gene end by 5 bases; junction bases not matched to a gene: 9. Per germline, CDR1 SGHRS and CDR2 YFSETQ. CDR3 sequence (DNA): TGCGCCAGCAGCTTGGTAGGTCTACGGACTAGCGGGGAGACCCAGTACTTC. Translating it yields CASSLVGLRTSGETQYF.

Only a few counts were recorded for this clonotype. The chain carries TRBV5-1 and TRBJ2-1; 8 positions agree with TRBD2. CDR1 is SGHRS and CDR2 is YFSETQ in the germline V gene. CDR3 length: 14 amino acids. Trimming removed 3 bases from V and 9 bases from J; junction bases left unmatched: 8. CDR3 bases: TGCGCCAGCAGCTGGCGGGGGGCCCGGAGTGAGCAGTTCTTC. Translated, it gives CASSWRGARSEQFF.

This clonotype was picked up a small number of times. The chain is built from TRBV27 and TRBJ2-7; tentative D call: TRBD2 (6 bases). Germline V lookup: CDR1 MNHEY, CDR2 SMNVEV (reference sequence). CDR3 length equals 14 residues. The germline V and J ends were trimmed by 5 bases and 0 bases, with 11 bases remaining between them. CDR3 DNA sequence: TGTGCCAGCAGTCTAGCGCGGAGCTCCTACGAGCAGTACTTC. It yields the protein CASSLARSSYEQYF.

This clonotype was detected many times. V and J are TRBV4-2 and TRBJ2-3; D is uncertain. V lost 3 bases to trimming and J lost 6 bases, with 10 bases between them. This CDR3 has 13 amino acids. The germline gives CDR1 LGHNA, CDR2 YNFKEQ. The DNA for the CDR3 is TGTGCCAGCAGCCACGAAACGATGGATACGCAGTATTTT. Protein product: CASSHETMDTQYF.

This clonotype was observed a few times. The V gene is TRBV12-3 or TRBV12-4, the J gene TRBJ2-3; 7 bases line up with TRBD1. Losses at the gene ends were 6 bases for V and 7 bases for J; bases not matched to a gene: 10. This CDR3 has 14 amino acids. CDR3 DNA sequence: TGTGCCAGCAGCCCCGACAGGGAAGGTAATACGCAGTATTTT. Translating it yields CASSPDREGNTQYF.

This clonotype was counted a few times. The J gene is TRBJ2-3, the V gene TRBV2, with D unclear. CDR3 length: 15 residues. Trimming removed 10 bases at V and 4 bases at J, with 21 bases between. Germline V gene sequence: CDR1 SNHLY, CDR2 FYNNEI. The CDR3 is CATNLRTVGPDTQYF. The CDR3 coding sequence is TGTGCCACCAACCTCCGGACGGTGGGTCCAGATACGCAGTATTTT.

The genes are TRBV2 and TRBJ2-1; maybe TRBD1 (6 bases). The germline V and J ends were trimmed by 2 bases and 15 bases, with 17 bases remaining between them. This CDR3 contains 13 residues. CDR1 is SNHLY and CDR2 is FYNNEI in the germline V gene. The DNA for the CDR3 is TGTGCCAGCAGTGAACTCCCCGAGACAGGCCTGTTCTTC. Amino acid sequence: CASSELPETGLFF.

Worth noting for this clonotype: A much more abundant neighbour one base away suggests this may be a read error. The chain uses TRBV29-1 and TRBJ2-1; D possibly uses TRBD1 or TRBD2 (5 bases each). Per the germline V gene, CDR1 is SQVTM and CDR2 is ANQGSEA. This CDR3 spans 14 amino acids. The CDR3 protein is CSVEGNRDHKEQFF. As DNA, the CDR3 is TGCAGCGTTGAAGGAAACCGGGACCACAAAGAGCAGTTCTTC.

This clonotype was recorded at least ten times. The chain links TRBV10-3 to TRBJ2-7; 12 bases line up with TRBD2. The CDR3 contains 17 residues. V was pared by 11 bases and J by 2 bases, with 16 bases of the junction left unmatched. Germline-derived CDR1 and CDR2 are ENHRY and SYGVKD. Written as DNA, the CDR3 is TGTGCCGTAAGTCCGACTAGCGGGAGCCTCCATGCCTACGAGCAGTACTTC. Protein product: CAVSPTSGSLHAYEQYF.

The table lists this clonotype with a few counts. The chain has TRBV6-2 or TRBV6-3 and TRBJ2-2; maybe TRBD1 (6 bases). The germline V and J ends were trimmed by 0 bases and 0 bases, with 11 bases remaining between them. Per the germline V gene, CDR1 is MNHEY and CDR2 is SVGEGT. This CDR3 is built from 17 residues. Here the CDR3 DNA reads TGTGCCAGCAGTTACTCAAGGGACATGACGAACACCGGGGAGCTGTTTTTT. It specifies CASSYSRDMTNTGELFF.

This rearrangement joins TRBV4-3 to TRBJ2-1; TRBD1 matches 7 bases. J lost 4 bases, V lost 0 bases, and 18 bases had no gene match. The CDR3 extends over 20 amino acids. Germline values: CDR1 LGHNA, CDR2 YSLEER. The CDR3 DNA is TGCGCCAGCAGCCAAGAAGGCTCAGGGGGACCTCACTTTAGGTACAATGAGCAGTTCTTC. Its translation is CASSQEGSGGPHFRYNEQFF.

This clonotype turned up a few times. V usage is TRBV4-3 and J usage is TRBJ2-1; D ambiguous. Germline V lookup: CDR1 LGHNA, CDR2 YSLEER. This CDR3 contains 13 residues. Trimming stripped 1 base from V and 10 bases from J, with 11 bases between. CDR3 amino acids: CASSQGPLLEQFF. CDR3 in DNA: TGCGCCAGCAGCCAAGGACCCCTCTTGGAGCAGTTCTTC.

The rearrangement joins TRBV6-5 to TRBJ1-2, with TRBD1 identical over 7 bases. Losses at the gene ends were 2 bases for V and 2 bases for J; bases not matched to a gene: 5. This CDR3 region has 15 residues. The germline V gene has CDR1 MNHEY and CDR2 SVGAGI. CDR3 sequence (DNA): TGTGCCAGCAGTTACCAAATGGGACAGAACTATGGCTACACCTTC. It codes for CASSYQMGQNYGYTF.

This clonotype was counted a few times. CDR3 bases: TGTGCCAGCAGCCAAGAACCGGGACAGGGCGCCTACGAGCAGTACTTC. Its translation is CASSQEPGQGAYEQYF. The chain links TRBV3-1 to TRBJ2-7; 9 bases are a match to TRBD1. The V and J ends lost 0 bases and 2 bases, in that order; junction bases with no gene match: 5. Germline assignment: CDR1 LGHDT and CDR2 YNNKEL (reference sequence). This CDR3 contains 16 residues.

This chain uses TRBV5-1 with TRBJ2-1; D remains ambiguous. The CDR3 sequence is 14 residues long. The germline CDR1 and CDR2 sequences are SGHRS and YFSETQ. Trimming stripped 0 bases from V and 5 bases from J, with 9 bases between. The CDR3 bases are TGCGCCAGCAGCTTGGGACGGTACCACAATGAGCAGTTCTTC. Its protein is CASSLGRYHNEQFF.

This clonotype was counted between two and nine times. This rearrangement joins TRBV4-1 to TRBJ2-3; D call uncertain. The ends were cut back, 1 base at V and 1 base at J, with 12 bases in the middle. This CDR3 has 16 amino acids. Per the germline V gene, CDR1 is MGHRA and CDR2 is YSYEKL. The CDR3 is CASSQGLGRGTDTQYF. In DNA, the CDR3 is TGCGCCAGCAGCCAAGGCCTAGGAAGGGGCACAGATACGCAGTATTTT.

V is TRBV2 and J is TRBJ2-7, with 7 bases that match TRBD1. The ends lost 3 bases at V and 6 bases at J; junction bases unmatched: 8. The germline gives CDR1 SNHLY, CDR2 FYNNEI. There are 14 residues in the CDR3. The CDR3 reads CASSEGQGVSEQYF. In DNA, the CDR3 is TGTGCCAGCAGTGAGGGCCAGGGGGTATCCGAGCAGTACTTC.

This clonotype showed up just a few times. This chain uses TRBV4-3 with TRBJ2-3, with 11 bases aligning to TRBD2. This CDR3 comprises 18 residues. Germline CDR1 LGHNA, CDR2 YSLEER. Trimming removed 0 bases from V and 0 bases from J; junction bases left unmatched: 5. Written as DNA, the CDR3 is TGCGCCAGCAGCCAAGATCTAGCGGGGGGTCTTAGCACAGATACGCAGTATTTT. Its translation is CASSQDLAGGLSTDTQYF.

V and J are TRBV12-3 or TRBV12-4 and TRBJ1-5, with 7 bases fitting TRBD1. The CDR3 runs to 16 residues. V lost 6 bases and J lost 6; bases outside the gene matches: 14. The CDR3 nucleotides are TGTGCCAGCAGCCGACAGGGCCTACCCGGCGGTCAGCCCCAGCATTTT. This sequence encodes CASSRQGLPGGQPQHF.

This clonotype was detected ten times or more. The V gene is TRBV12-3 or TRBV12-4, the J gene TRBJ1-1, with D possibly being TRBD1 (6 bases). V lost 3 bases, J lost 4 bases, and 9 bases lay in between. This CDR3 region has 13 residues. The DNA of the CDR3 is TGTGCCAGCAGTTTTGGGGGCGGCACTGAAGCTTTCTTT. Encoded protein: CASSFGGGTEAFF.

The chain combines TRBV24-1 with TRBJ2-3; weak D call: TRBD1 (6 bases). With 4 bases removed from V and 4 bases from J, the gap between germline ends came to 11 bases. The CDR3 totals 14 residues. Per germline, CDR1 KGHDR and CDR2 SFDVKD. CDR3 protein: CATSEPDRSDTQYF. Written as DNA, the CDR3 is TGTGCCACCAGTGAACCGGACAGATCAGATACGCAGTATTTT.

The chain carries TRBV20-1 and TRBJ2-7, with D possibly matching TRBD1 (5 bases). The CDR3 sequence is 14 residues long. The ends were cut back, 2 bases at V and 2 bases at J, with 13 bases in the middle. Germline V CDR1 and CDR2: DFQATT, SNEGSKA (reference sequence). CDR3 coding DNA: TGCAGTGCTAGACCCGGAGACAGCCCCTACGAGCAGTACTTC. Translated, it gives CSARPGDSPYEQYF.

J is TRBJ2-7 and V is TRBV15; 7 bases align to TRBD2. This CDR3 has 13 residues. Germline CDR1 and CDR2: LNHNV and YYDKDF (reference sequence). The junction had 5 bases not matched to a gene; V was cut back by 8 bases and J by 1 base. The CDR3 DNA follows: TGTGCCACCGGGACTAAGACGTCCTACGAGCAGTACTTC. This gives the protein CATGTKTSYEQYF. Full variable domain (missing parts from reference TRBV15 and TRBJ2-7): DAMVIQNPRYQVTQFGKPVTLSCSQTLNHNVMYWYQQKSSQAPKLLFHYYDKDFNNEADTPDNFQSRRPNTSFCFLDIRSPGLGDTAMYLCATGTKTSYEQYFGPGTRLTVT.

This clonotype has at least ten counts. J is TRBJ1-5 and V is TRBV12-3 or TRBV12-4; TRBD1 matches 9 bases. The CDR3 extends over 14 amino acids. V trimming: 6 bases; J trimming: 1 base; junction bases outside the gene matches: 1. CDR3: CASRQGASNQPQHF. In DNA form, the CDR3 reads TGTGCCAGCAGACAGGGGGCGAGCAATCAGCCCCAGCATTTT.

J is TRBJ1-1 and V is TRBV5-1, with a weak D call TRBD1 (6 bases). V was cut by 0 bases and J by 10 bases, with 13 bases left in between. The germline V gene encodes CDR1 SGHRS and CDR2 YFSETQ. The CDR3 is made up of 13 amino acids. CDR3 in amino acids: CASSLGRSRGAFF. CDR3 DNA: TGCGCCAGCAGCTTGGGAAGGTCCAGGGGAGCTTTCTTT.